This TCR beta chain was observed in a study of CD8 T cells in ankylosing spondylitis. About this clonotype itself: Its antigen is undetermined.

CDR3 length: 15 residues. Germline CDR1 SGHTA, CDR2 FQGNSA. Trimming pared 2 bases from V and 1 base from J, leaving 9 bases between. In TCRdb, the 5' RACE reads were re-called with MiXCR into one record per CDR3 protein. The top ten hold 3.5% of the sample, which has about 500,000 distinct CDR3 sequences, over 4% seen once. Study outcomes and limitations: Ankylosing spondylitis blood appeared to carry a characteristic TCR beta motif of roughly eight highly homologous variants.

Source material: blood, either unsorted or a sorted T cell fraction (not recorded which). The clonotype was recovered from a male donor with ankylosing spondylitis. This sequence joins TRBV7-2 and TRBJ1-5; D is ambiguous. Written as DNA, the CDR3 is TGTGCCAGCAGCTTACGGTCTGGGAGCAATCAGCCCCAGCATTTT. This translates into CASSLRSGSNQPQHF.